This T cell receptor beta chain came from a study of human T cells and chemical hapten exposure (dated by TCRdb to the early 2020s). Study-level background: For sensitization, 2% DPC in acetone was applied to a 2 cm by 2 cm area of upper inner arm skin. Weekly therapeutic DPC doses were additionally applied to the scalp of patients throughout the roughly 26-week study period. Patch testing was performed on the upper back with Finn chambers containing 0.01% DPC, and the patch tests were scored after 6 days according to International Contact Dermatitis Research Group standards. Most of the patients in the cohort were female, and the cohort covered alopecia areata with under or over 50% scalp involvement, alopecia totalis and alopecia universalis. Libraries were pooled for sequencing, and variation in per-sample TCR yields was attributed mainly to small differences in library volumes within the pool. Peripheral blood TCR repertoire changes were tracked in vivo in alopecia patients during primary and secondary sensitization to the hapten diphenylcyclopropenone (DPC). Blood samples were taken from patients before sensitization (week 0) and at 2, 6 and about 24 weeks after DPC sensitization. Approximately 28 alopecia patients provided blood for TCR sequencing at one to four time points (pre-sensitization, 2, 6 and 24 weeks). Findings and caveats that apply to the study as a whole: After repeated subsampling, changes were observed in the strength of the expansion versus patch-test correlation and in the threshold at which the correlation became significant. The number of TCRs above 1 in 1000 frequency did not change with DPC sensitization; there was no evidence of global repertoire structure alterations. A positive correlation was found between the number of PT1 expanded TCRs and patch test score, with significance reached at thresholds 8, 16 and 32 but not 4. Expanded TCRs formed significantly more large CDR3 similarity clusters than pre-sensitization or healthy control sets, consistent with antigen-driven responses. Because every patient had alopecia, a presumed autoimmune disease, the patients' immune response might differ from that of healthy individuals.

Explained via the paper, the time point label denotes: pre-sensitization, week 0. Per the publication, the treatment or condition label means: therapeutic diphenylcyclopropenone sensitization with weekly scalp DPC. At every patch-test visit, the blood draw took place before the patch test was put on. Patients were considered eligible if aged 18 to 70, diagnosed with alopecia and deemed suitable for DPC therapy, and patients were excluded if pregnant. Unfractionated whole blood was collected in Tempus Blood RNA tubes, and total RNA was extracted from that blood. Library preparation was by RACE. The reads were generated on a NextSeq 500. Library preparation attached unique molecular identifiers to individual cDNA molecules for quantitative, reproducible TCR counting. Each blood RNA sample was used to sequence both TCR alpha and TCR beta chains. From the authors' description of their analysis: The median number of TCRs per sample was approximately 93,000, ranging from 23,224 to 690,600. V, J and CDR3 annotation of the TCR reads was performed with the Decombinator software suite. To make PS versus PT1 abundance plots, every sample was subsampled to the same number of TCRs (28,000). Expanded TCRs were defined as absent before sensitization and observed at least eight times at the 2-week time point. TCRdb reprocessed the public reads (quality trimming at Q25 with fastp, clone calling with MiXCR) and kept in-frame beta chains. CDR3 protein sequences are deduplicated, and each keeps its most common genes and DNA. These V and J calls derive from TCRdb rather than the authors' analysis. Present in this sample are more than 150,000 distinct CDR3 sequences, almost 30% of which were seen just once. Less than 3.5% of the sample comes from the top ten.

This clonotype was picked up a small number of times. Its target antigen remains unknown. No much larger clone is present one base from it, and per-base qualities are unavailable. This receptor was obtained from a woman aged 30 to 39 with alopecia areata. Some clones in this sample may be carry-over from other donors' samples. This specimen was whole blood, taken in connection with sensitization to the hapten diphenylcyclopropenone (DPC).

The DNA sequence is TGTGCCAGCAGTTTGCCTCAGGTAACACCTGAAGCTTTCTTT. This yields the protein CASSLPQVTPEAFF. The chain is encoded by TRBV28 joined to TRBJ1-1; no D segment can be confidently identified. The junction carries 14 bases between V and J, which are trimmed by 3 bases and 6 bases respectively. The cysteine opens and the phenylalanine closes a CDR3 of 14 amino acids. The retained sequence is limited to the CDR3, 42 bases, with the frame set at the first base. CDR1 and CDR2 are read off the germline V gene as MDHEN and SYDVKM.